This TCR beta chain was found in a study of shared clonotypes between healthy human individuals. Healthy and HIV-negative, the adult donors had no recent acute infections or vaccinations. The investigators split CD4+ cells into a CD45RA+ naive subset and a CD45RA-negative memory subset. Germline V gene data show CDR1 as MNHEY and CDR2 as SVGAGI. The V and J ends lost 2 bases and 3 bases respectively, with 11 bases between them. The CDR3 totals 14 residues. Some clones are missing from TCRdb's copy, which holds only in-frame ones; the method was immunoSEQ multiplex PCR. The data show some 1 million clones, about 76% seen once.

The TCR was taken from a man aged 18 to 29 in good health. This chain joins TRBV6-5 and TRBJ2-7; D gene unclear. The specimen was memory CD4+ T cells sorted from blood. Subset of the sample: CD45RA-negative fraction. This CDR3 reads CASSYGYSSYEQYF. CDR3 DNA: TGTGCCAGCAGTTACGGGTACAGCAGCTACGAGCAGTACTTC.